The T cell receptor (beta chain) under discussion was sequenced for a study of CD8 T cells in ankylosing spondylitis. MiXCR was run by TCRdb on the 5' RACE reads, yielding one entry per CDR3 protein. This sample has about 360,000 distinct CDR3 sequences, with roughly 14% found just once. This clonotype was observed a handful of times. The CDR3 is 15 residues long. V was pared by 4 bases and J by 4 bases, with 14 bases between. In germline, CDR1 is SGHTA, CDR2 FQGNSA. Sequences were obtained from blood, either unsorted or a sorted T cell fraction (not recorded which). This chain connects TRBV7-2 to TRBJ1-5; D remains unclear. The TCR originated in a male donor with ankylosing spondylitis or in good health (not recorded which). The CDR3 region is CASSSDPRGNQPQHF. In nucleotides, the CDR3 is TGTGCCAGCAGCTCTGACCCACGAGGGAATCAGCCCCAGCATTTT.